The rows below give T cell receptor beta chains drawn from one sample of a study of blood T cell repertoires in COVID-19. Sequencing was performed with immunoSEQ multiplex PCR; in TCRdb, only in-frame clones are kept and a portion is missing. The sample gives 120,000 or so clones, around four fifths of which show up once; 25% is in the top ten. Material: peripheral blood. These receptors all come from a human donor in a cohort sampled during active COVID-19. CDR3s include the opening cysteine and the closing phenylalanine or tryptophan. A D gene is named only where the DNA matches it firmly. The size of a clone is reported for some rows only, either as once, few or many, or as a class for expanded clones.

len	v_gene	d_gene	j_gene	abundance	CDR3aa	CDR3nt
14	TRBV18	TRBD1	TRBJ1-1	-	CASSTGTGGAEAFF	TGTGCCAGCTCTACCGGGACAGGGGGGGCTGAAGCTTTCTTT
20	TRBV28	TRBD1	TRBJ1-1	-	CASSFLSLGLGTALNTEAFF	TGTGCCAGCAGTTTCTTGTCCTTGGGACTCGGGACAGCCTTGAACACTGAAGCTTTCTTT
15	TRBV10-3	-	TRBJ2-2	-	CAISVSPTSTGELFF	TGTGCCATCAGTGTCAGCCCCACTAGCACCGGGGAGCTGTTTTTT
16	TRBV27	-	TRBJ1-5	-	CASSLSNRDSNQPQHF	TGTGCCAGCAGTTTATCGAACAGGGATAGCAATCAGCCCCAGCATTTT
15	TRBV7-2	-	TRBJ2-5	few	CASSPSRDWMETQYF	TGTGCCAGCAGCCCTTCCCGGGACTGGATGGAGACCCAGTACTTC
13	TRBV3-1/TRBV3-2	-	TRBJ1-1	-	CAITRGLNTEAFF	TGTGCCATCACTAGGGGGTTGAACACTGAAGCTTTCTTT
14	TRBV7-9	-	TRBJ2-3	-	CASSSGPRTDTQYF	TGTGCCAGCAGCTCGGGTCCCCGCACAGATACGCAGTATTTT
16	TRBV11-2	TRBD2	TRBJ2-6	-	CASTPPGGTGANVLTF	TGTGCCAGCACTCCCCCCGGGGGGACTGGGGCCAACGTCCTGACTTTC
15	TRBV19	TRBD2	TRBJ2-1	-	CASSKTSGGYNEQFF	TGTGCCAGTAGCAAAACTAGCGGGGGCTACAATGAGCAGTTCTTC
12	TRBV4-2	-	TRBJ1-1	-	CASENQGLKAFF	TGTGCCAGTGAGAACCAGGGGTTGAAAGCTTTCTTT
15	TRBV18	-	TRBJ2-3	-	CASSPGQGVTDTQYF	TGTGCCAGCTCACCAGGGCAGGGCGTCACAGATACGCAGTATTTT
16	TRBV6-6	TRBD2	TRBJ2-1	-	CASSPRLAGSYNEQFF	TGTGCCAGCAGTCCCCGACTAGCGGGTTCCTACAATGAGCAGTTCTTC
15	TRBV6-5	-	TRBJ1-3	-	CASRPAGNAGNTIYF	TGTGCCAGCCGTCCCGCGGGGAACGCTGGAAACACCATATATTTT
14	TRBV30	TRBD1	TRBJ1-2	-	CARGQTGAKYGYTF	TGTGCCCGGGGACAGACAGGGGCCAAATATGGCTACACCTTC
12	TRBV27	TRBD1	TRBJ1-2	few	CASFDRVGGYTF	TGTGCCAGCTTCGACAGGGTTGGTGGCTACACCTTC
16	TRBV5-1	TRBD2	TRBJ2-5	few	CASSLAPAGGQETQYF	TGCGCCAGCAGCTTGGCCCCAGCGGGAGGCCAAGAGACCCAGTACTTC
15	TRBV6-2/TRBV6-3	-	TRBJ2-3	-	CASSLSLSSTDTQYF	TGTGCCAGCAGCCTCTCCCTTTCGAGCACAGATACGCAGTATTTT
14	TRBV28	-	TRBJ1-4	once	CASSFRSTNEKLFF	TGTGCCAGCAGTTTCCGTTCAACTAATGAAAAACTGTTTTTT
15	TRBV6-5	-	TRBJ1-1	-	CASRPPGLMNTEAFF	TGTGCCAGCAGGCCACCGGGACTGATGAACACTGAAGCTTTCTTT
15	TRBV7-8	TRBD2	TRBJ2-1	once	CASRATSGEYNEQFF	TGTGCCAGCAGGGCGACTAGCGGAGAATACAATGAGCAGTTCTTC
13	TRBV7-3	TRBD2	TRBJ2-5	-	CASSSVSGETQYF	TGTGCCAGCAGCTCGGTTAGCGGGGAGACCCAGTACTTC
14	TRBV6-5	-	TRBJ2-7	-	CASSEGEGSYEQYF	TGTGCCAGCTCTGAGGGGGAGGGCTCCTACGAGCAGTACTTC
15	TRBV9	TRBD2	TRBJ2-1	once	CASSGTSSSYNEQFF	TGTGCCAGCAGCGGGACTAGTTCCTCCTACAATGAGCAGTTCTTC
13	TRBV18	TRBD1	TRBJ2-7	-	CASSPGTAYEQYF	TGTGCCAGCTCACCAGGGACAGCCTACGAGCAGTACTTC
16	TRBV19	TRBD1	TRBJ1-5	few	CASRETGTGSNQPQHF	TGTGCCAGTAGGGAGACAGGGACGGGGAGCAATCAGCCCCAGCATTTT
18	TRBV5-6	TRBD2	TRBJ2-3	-	CASSLEAGEGWGTDTQYF	TGTGCCAGCAGCTTAGAAGCGGGAGAAGGGTGGGGCACAGATACGCAGTATTTT
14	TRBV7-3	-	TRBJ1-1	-	CASSFSGENTEAFF	TGTGCCAGCAGCTTCTCGGGGGAGAACACTGAAGCTTTCTTT
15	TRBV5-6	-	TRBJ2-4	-	CASSLKAGSKNIQYF	TGTGCCAGCAGCTTGAAAGCCGGGAGCAAAAACATTCAGTACTTC
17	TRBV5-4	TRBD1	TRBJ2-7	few	CASSQQPARTGEGEQYF	TGTGCCAGCAGCCAACAACCAGCACGGACAGGGGAAGGGGAGCAGTACTTC
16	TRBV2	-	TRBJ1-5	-	CASSAVRAKGNQPQHF	TGTGCCAGCAGTGCGGTGCGGGCAAAGGGAAATCAGCCCCAGCATTTT
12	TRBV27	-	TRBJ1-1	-	CASSFRGTEAFF	TGTGCCAGCAGTTTCCGGGGAACTGAAGCTTTCTTT
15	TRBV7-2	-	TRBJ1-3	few	CASGGRLTRGNTIYF	TGTGCCAGCGGCGGACGGCTGACCCGGGGGAACACCATATATTTT
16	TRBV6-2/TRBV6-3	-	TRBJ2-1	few	CASSYSKPGLLNEQFF	TGTGCCAGCAGTTACTCGAAGCCGGGGTTGCTCAATGAGCAGTTCTTC
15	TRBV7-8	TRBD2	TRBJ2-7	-	CASIPILAGGAEQYF	TGTGCCAGCATCCCAATACTAGCGGGAGGCGCGGAGCAGTACTTC
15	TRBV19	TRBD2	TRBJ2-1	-	CASSRLAGGGNEQFF	TGTGCCAGTAGTAGACTAGCGGGAGGAGGAAATGAGCAGTTCTTC
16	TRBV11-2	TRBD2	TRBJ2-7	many	CASSSLAGGRLDEQYF	TGTGCCAGCAGCTCATTAGCGGGGGGGCGATTGGACGAGCAGTACTTC
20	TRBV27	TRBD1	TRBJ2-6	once	CASRVYGTETGGAGANVLTF	TGTGCCAGCAGAGTTTATGGGACTGAGACAGGGGGTGCTGGGGCCAACGTCCTGACTTTC
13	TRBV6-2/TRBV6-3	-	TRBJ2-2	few	CASSSVNTGELFF	TGTGCCAGCAGTTCCGTTAACACCGGGGAGCTGTTTTTT
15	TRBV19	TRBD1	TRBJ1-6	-	CASSVTGTGVSPLHF	TGTGCCAGTAGTGTTACCGGGACAGGGGTCTCACCCCTCCACTTT
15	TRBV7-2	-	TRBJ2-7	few	CASSPRISGPYEQYF	TGTGCCAGCAGCCCCCGTATCAGCGGGCCCTACGAGCAGTACTTC
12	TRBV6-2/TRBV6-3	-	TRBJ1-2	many	CASSTALQGYTF	TGTGCCAGCAGCACGGCCCTACAGGGCTACACCTTC
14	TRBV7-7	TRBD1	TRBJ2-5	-	CASSWGQGAETQYF	TGTGCTAGCAGCTGGGGACAGGGGGCAGAGACCCAGTACTTC